The 14 T cell receptor beta chains reported below all come from one sample, sequenced in a study of post-analysis software for immune sequencing data. Study-level points and caveats: TRBV segments more frequent in patients than in controls numbered about 5 and included TRBV5-6, TRBV5-1 and TRBV20-1.

The TCR beta cDNA libraries carried unique molecular identifiers. TCRdb passed the PCR reads through MiXCR, listing each CDR3 protein once. The sample contains 740,000 or so distinct CDR3 sequences, roughly 50% of which appear only once. Their specific antigens are unknown. The sequenced sample was blood. Source of these receptors: a girl aged 5-17 years with multiple sclerosis.

The V and J genes are TRBV20-1 and TRBJ2-3, with 12 nucleotides matching TRBD2. Unmatched junction bases numbered 7, after V lost 3 bases and J lost 3 bases. This CDR3 region has 16 residues. The V gene's germline CDR1 is DFQATT and CDR2 SNEGSKA (reference sequence). This CDR3 is CSASVRTSGNTDTQYF. CDR3 nucleotides: TGCAGTGCTAGCGTCCGGACTAGCGGGAATACAGATACGCAGTATTTT.

This chain links TRBV29-1 with TRBJ2-3; D unclear. CDR1 SQVTM and CDR2 ANQGSEA come from the germline V gene. There are 13 residues in the CDR3. V was trimmed by 4 bases and J by 8 bases, leaving 16 bases between them. The CDR3 DNA sequence: TGCAGCGTTGGGGGTGGTGTGCGCGGTACGCAGTATTTT. Protein: CSVGGGVRGTQYF.

In its sample, this clonotype was seen a few times. The chain is built from TRBV4-2 and TRBJ2-7, with D possibly being TRBD2 (6 bases). Germline values: CDR1 LGHNA, CDR2 YNFKEQ. V dropped 0 bases and J dropped 4 bases, with 10 bases sitting between them. The CDR3 is made up of 14 amino acids. This CDR3 is CASSQETSPYEQYF. For the CDR3, the DNA is TGTGCCAGCAGCCAAGAGACTAGTCCTTACGAGCAGTACTTC.

This chain links TRBV7-9 with TRBJ2-7, with D possibly matching TRBD2 (5 bases). The germline V and J ends were trimmed by 7 bases and 0 bases, with 19 bases remaining between them. The CDR3 covers 16 residues. The germline V gene encodes CDR1 SEHNR and CDR2 FQNEAQ (reference sequence). The CDR3 bases are TGTGCCAGCATCGCCGTAACCGACTACGACTCCTACGAGCAGTACTTC. Protein product: CASIAVTDYDSYEQYF. Supplemented by reference TRBV7-9 and TRBJ2-7, the full variable domain reads DTGVSQNPRHKITKRGQNVTFRCDPISEHNRLYWYRQTLGQGPEFLTYFQNEAQLEKSRLLSDRFSAERPKGSFSTLEIQRTEQGDSAMYLCASIAVTDYDSYEQYFGPGTRLTVT.

The chain is built from TRBV7-9 and TRBJ2-5; TRBD2 matches 7 bases. CDR1 is SEHNR, CDR2 FQNEAQ, per germline (reference sequence). The CDR3 length is 13 residues. V was pared by 10 bases and J by 3 bases, with 8 bases of the junction left unmatched. CDR3 protein: CAKSAGAEETQYF. As DNA, the CDR3 is TGTGCCAAAAGCGCGGGAGCGGAAGAGACCCAGTACTTC.

The chain recombines TRBV12-3 or TRBV12-4 with TRBJ2-3; TRBD1 agrees at 10 bases. Trimming at V came to 8 bases and at J to 5 bases, leaving 7 bases not matched to a gene. The CDR3 is 14 residues long. DNA of the CDR3: TGTGCCAGCGGGGACAGGGGAAGAGGAGATACGCAGTATTTT. Residues: CASGDRGRGDTQYF.

This chain joins TRBV20-1 and TRBJ2-7; no clear D gene. From germline, CDR1 is DFQATT and CDR2 SNEGSKA (reference sequence). V was shortened by 6 bases and J by 0 bases, with 9 bases between the two germline ends. The CDR3 is 12 residues long. The CDR3 here is CSAKNDSYEQYF. The CDR3 DNA is TGCAGTGCGAAGAACGACTCCTACGAGCAGTACTTC.

The chain couples TRBV7-9 to TRBJ2-1, with D possibly being TRBD1 (5 bases). V was pared by 2 bases and J by 3 bases, with 17 bases between. The CDR3 runs 17 residues. The germline V gene has CDR1 SEHNR and CDR2 FQNEAQ (reference sequence). Written as DNA, the CDR3 is TGTGCCAGCAGCTTATCTCAGGGTGAAGGTGGCTACAATGAGCAGTTCTTC. It specifies CASSLSQGEGGYNEQFF. The full variable domain, rest sourced from reference TRBV7-9 and TRBJ2-1, is DTGVSQNPRHKITKRGQNVTFRCDPISEHNRLYWYRQTLGQGPEFLTYFQNEAQLEKSRLLSDRFSAERPKGSFSTLEIQRTEQGDSAMYLCASSLSQGEGGYNEQFFGPGTRLTVL.

V gene TRBV19 combines with J gene TRBJ2-5; D uncertain. This CDR3 spans 14 amino acids. Germline values: CDR1 LNHDA, CDR2 SQIVND (reference sequence). With 4 bases removed from V and 1 base from J, the gap between germline ends came to 10 bases. CDR3 residues: CASSTDNFQETQYF. The CDR3 DNA sequence: TGTGCCAGTAGTACCGACAACTTCCAAGAGACCCAGTACTTC.

The chain links TRBV6-5 to TRBJ2-1; 10 bases match TRBD2. This CDR3 spans 16 amino acids. The germline gives CDR1 MNHEY, CDR2 SVGAGI. The J segment lost 3 bases and the V segment lost 6 bases, leaving 8 bases of the junction unmatched. CDR3: CASSAIAGGYYNEQFF. The CDR3 DNA is TGTGCCAGCAGCGCAATAGCGGGAGGATACTACAATGAGCAGTTCTTC.

Here the CDR3 DNA reads TGTGCCACCAGCAGAGGGGATAGCGGTACACCGGGGGATACGCAGTATTTT. Its protein product is CATSRGDSGTPGDTQYF. V and J are TRBV15 and TRBJ2-3, with D possibly TRBD2 on 6 matching bases. Trimming cost V 1 base and J 6 bases, with 20 bases left between them. The germline CDR1 and CDR2 sequences are LNHNV and YYDKDF (reference sequence). The CDR3 spans 17 residues.

This clonotype was seen a few times. This chain joins TRBV28 and TRBJ2-1, with a possible D match to TRBD1 (5 bases). This CDR3 contains 14 residues. The V gene lost 1 base and the J gene lost 6 bases, with 10 bases spanning the gap. Germline V CDR1 and CDR2: MDHEN, SYDVKM. The CDR3 spells CASSLFGRVNEQFF. DNA of the CDR3: TGTGCCAGCAGTTTATTTGGCAGGGTCAATGAGCAGTTCTTC.

V is TRBV12-5 and J is TRBJ2-1, with D unresolved. Germline-derived CDR1 and CDR2 are LGHNT and FRNRAP. V was clipped by 3 bases and J by 7 bases, with 10 bases between them. The CDR3 runs to 13 residues. The CDR3 coding sequence is TGTGCTAGTGGTTTTGATGTGGAGAATGAGCAGTTCTTC. This encodes CASGFDVENEQFF.

This chain links TRBV27 with TRBJ2-5, with D tentatively TRBD1 (6 bases). The J call may be in error: the DNA end matches TRBJ2-7 better. Germline V gene data show CDR1 as MNHEY and CDR2 as SMNVEV (reference sequence). The CDR3 is 15 residues long. The CDR3 DNA reads TGTGCCAGCAGTAGGCGGACGGGCACAGGGTACGAGCAGTACTTC. It translates to CASSRRTGTGYEQYF.